This T cell receptor (beta chain) was found in a study of graft-versus-host responses after intestinal transplantation listed by TCRdb under 2021. Turning to the overall study: Multivisceral, liver-intestinal, or isolated intestinal transplants were received by the recipients. Anti-thymocyte globulin induction was given to all recipients, followed by maintenance tacrolimus and steroids for roughly 3 years. After intestinal transplantation, graft-versus-host and host-versus-graft alloreactive T cell clones were followed in the graft, circulation and bone marrow using bulk TCR-beta CDR3 sequencing. Alloreactive clones were identified by sequencing pre-transplant mixed lymphocyte reaction products and comparing them with unstimulated pre-transplant donor and recipient T cells. The cohort enrolled approximately 24 intestinal transplant recipients including one retransplant, and 3 patients lacking pretransplant specimens were excluded. Donor T cell macrochimerism was defined as a peak of at least 4% donor T cells among recipient peripheral blood mononuclear cells. Samples from three later patients were sequenced in-house on an Illumina MiSeq with MiXCR processing rather than by the commercial service.

Beyond this particular receptor, the publication reports: High GvH to HvG T cell clonal ratios were observed in the allografts of patients with donor T cell macrochimerism. GvH clones turned up in recipient bone marrow, with some appearing earlier in ileal mucosa or blood, a pattern consistent with an intestinal mucosal origin. Early after transplant, peak levels of circulating GvH clones were associated with declines in HvG clones. The relatively low number and heterogeneity of intestinal transplant patients limited the conclusions.

The CDR3 runs 12 residues from the cysteine to the phenylalanine. Only CDR3 DNA is held: 36 bases, read in frame from base 1. Via the germline V gene, CDR1 is SQVTM and CDR2 ANQGSEA. The germline ends are 7 bases apart after V is trimmed by 4 bases and J by 0 bases. Library prep was done by the immunoSEQ multiplex PCR assay. For most patients, high-throughput TCR-beta CDR3 sequencing of genomic DNA was performed by Adaptive Biotechnologies. Regarding the original processing steps: Adaptive's ImmunoSEQ software supplied the TCR sequencing data for more than 15 patients, while MiXCR and VDJtools were used to process a few other patients. Because the origin of CDR3 nucleotide sequences shared between donor and recipient could not be assigned, those sequences were removed. To be classed as alloreactive, a clone needed at least 2-fold expansion over unstimulated cells and a minimum CFSE-low frequency of 0.002% (template counts) or 0.001% (read counts). Clones were considered mappable if detected in sequenced pre-transplant spleen, lymph node, or MLR CFSE-low populations of the donor or recipient. Cumulative frequency of alloreactive clones was calculated as a percentage of all sequences weighted by copy number. The clones in this table, taken by TCRdb from immuneACCESS, are in-frame only. Not every clone is retained; where verified, under half of the shortfall comes from an unresolved V gene, and the cause of the rest is unknown. The V and J calls and clone size were taken over from that table, and D and trimming were inferred from the DNA. This sample lists around 20,000 clones; around three quarters were detected once. The ten most abundant clones make up 3% to 3.5% of the sample.

Details on this clone: Its antigen has not been determined. Base qualities are missing; no much larger clone stands one base away.

Intraepithelial and lamina propria lymphocytes were isolated from graft specimens using dithiothreitol, EDTA incubations and collagenase D digestion. Bulk TCR-beta sequencing was performed on serial intestinal graft biopsy specimens collected as late as 600 days after transplant. The sample in question was ileum tissue, obtained 12 days after intestinal transplant. Here the chain combines TRBV29-1 and TRBJ2-7, with the D gene too uncertain to name. This TCR was recovered from a human patient who received an intestinal transplant, so some T cells may come from the graft donor. DNA sequence: TGCAGCGTTGGACTCGCCTCCTACGAGCAGTACTTC. Translated, it gives CSVGLASYEQYF.